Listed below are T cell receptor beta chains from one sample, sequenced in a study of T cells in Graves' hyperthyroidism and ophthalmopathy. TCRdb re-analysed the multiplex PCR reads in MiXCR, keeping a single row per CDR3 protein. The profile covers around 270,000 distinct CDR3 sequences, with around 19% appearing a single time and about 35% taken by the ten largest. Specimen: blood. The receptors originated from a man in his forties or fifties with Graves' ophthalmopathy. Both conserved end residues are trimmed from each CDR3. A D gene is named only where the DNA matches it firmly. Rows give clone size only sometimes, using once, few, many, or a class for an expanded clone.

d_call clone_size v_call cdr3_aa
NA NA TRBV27 ASSFEPLSEAF
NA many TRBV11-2 ASSSIYEQY
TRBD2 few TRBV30 AWSVISGGGRFEHEQY
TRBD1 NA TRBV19 ASLDRASEAF
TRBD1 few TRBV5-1 ASSLETGSTEAF
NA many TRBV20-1 SATTSGVQY
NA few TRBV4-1 ASSQDLRFEAF
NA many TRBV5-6 ASSLVGTDTQY
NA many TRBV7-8 ASSLSPLWTQNTEAF
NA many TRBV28 ASSPRGWNQPQH
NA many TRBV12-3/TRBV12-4 ASSWERNQPQH
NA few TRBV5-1 ASSQDSSSYNEQF
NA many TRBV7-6 ASSLVARGDYTQY
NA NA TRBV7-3 ASSPGSNTGELF
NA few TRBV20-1 SATGAGELF
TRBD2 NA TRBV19 ASKLAGGRNEQF
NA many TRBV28 ASSFNRGSTDTQY
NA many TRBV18 ASSPGGELF
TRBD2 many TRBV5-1 ASSPGLAGGDYLYNEQF
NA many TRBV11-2 ASSPRRLGAHEQY
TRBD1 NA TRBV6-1 ASSPSRDRGTGELF
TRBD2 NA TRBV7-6 ASSHGRGADTQY
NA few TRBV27 ATKRDNSNQPQH
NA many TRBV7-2 ASSRAGILYPDEQF
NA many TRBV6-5 ASSYSTGNYYEQY
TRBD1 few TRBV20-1 SAHTGGRGSQPQH
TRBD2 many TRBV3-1 ASSQELPGLGAPNEQF
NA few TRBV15 ATSGTDTTYEQY
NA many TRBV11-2 ASSGAVEQY
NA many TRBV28 ASSLGAEFEAF
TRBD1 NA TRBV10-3 AISTTGRGNTIY
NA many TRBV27 ASSPSIRSTEAF
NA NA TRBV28 PSSSSGNTIY
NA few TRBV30 AWTASLKNIQY
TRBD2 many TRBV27 ASRGLAGKETQY
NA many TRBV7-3 ASSLNRVNEQF
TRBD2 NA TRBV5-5 ASTSGLGYEQY
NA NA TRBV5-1 ASSLVAPIYNEQF
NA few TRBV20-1 SARDRFAPSSGNTIY
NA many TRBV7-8 ASSLYGLPNQETQY
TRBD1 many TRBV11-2 ASSPRDSSGNTIY
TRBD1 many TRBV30 AWRVTGSVNQPQH
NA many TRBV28 ASSLRGNTDTQY
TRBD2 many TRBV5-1 ASSVRAGVEEQY
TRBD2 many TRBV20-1 SARDTTTGLAGGYHEQF
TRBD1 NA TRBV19 ASTGVIGSYTDTQY
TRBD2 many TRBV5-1 ASSPTSGNTGELF
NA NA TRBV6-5 ASSYRLTVSTDTQY
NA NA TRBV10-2 ASSGRPEVGYT
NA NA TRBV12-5 ASAAQETQF
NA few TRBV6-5 ASSYSRTPTYNEQF
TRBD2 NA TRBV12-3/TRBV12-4 ASKPPGLPTGELF
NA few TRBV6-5 ASSYGVAATGELF
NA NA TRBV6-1 ASSERGGRNTEAF
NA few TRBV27 ASSLSRIIVTGELF
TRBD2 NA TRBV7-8 ASSPSGRAGEQY
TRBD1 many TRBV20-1 SARDPGQDHTEAF
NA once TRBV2 ASGREETQY